A single sample gave rise to the 30 T cell receptor beta chains below, sequenced in a study of identical twins. TCRdb reprocessed the 5' RACE reads with MiXCR, giving one entry per CDR3 protein. The sample carries approximately 94,000 distinct CDR3 sequences, just under 6% recorded once. Material for sequencing was memory T cells sorted from blood. These receptors were obtained from a woman between 45 and 60 years old in good health.

This clonotype was recorded many times. CDR3 nucleotide sequence: TGTGCCAGCAGTGAACGAGTTTCTGAGACCCAGTACTTC. Protein: CASSERVSETQYF. The rearrangement uses TRBV25-1 and TRBJ2-5; the D is unclear. CDR1 is MGHDK and CDR2 is SYGVNS in the germline V gene. This CDR3 region has 13 residues. Between the trimmed V and J ends, which lost 2 bases and 5 bases, there was a span of 9 bases.

This clonotype was counted at least ten times. The rearrangement links TRBV4-1 to TRBJ1-4, with D possibly TRBD1 on 6 matching bases. CDR1 is MGHRA and CDR2 is YSYEKL in the germline V gene. Deletions cut 7 bases from V and 5 bases from J, with 14 bases between. This CDR3 has 14 residues. CDR3 in amino acids: CASTGGPTNEKLFF. The CDR3 region has the DNA TGCGCCAGCACCGGGGGGCCGACCAATGAAAAACTGTTTTTT.

This clonotype showed up many times. This chain connects TRBV12-3 or TRBV12-4 to TRBJ1-5; no firm D call. CDR3 length equals 15 residues. The V end was cut by 7 bases, the J end by 0 bases, with 13 bases between. The CDR3 protein is CASTSAGNSNQPQHF. CDR3 sequence (DNA): TGTGCCAGCACCTCGGCAGGTAATAGCAATCAGCCCCAGCATTTT.

This clonotype was seen ten or more times. J is TRBJ2-1 and V is TRBV10-3; D not certain. The germline V gene encodes CDR1 ENHRY and CDR2 SYGVKD. V lost 4 bases to trimming and J lost 6 bases, with 13 bases between them. This CDR3 has 14 amino acids. The CDR3 loop is CAISGGFTGNEQFF. The CDR3 bases are TGTGCCATCAGTGGGGGATTCACTGGCAATGAGCAGTTCTTC.

This clonotype was picked up many times. The chain recombines TRBV20-1 with TRBJ2-3; TRBD2 aligns across 7 bases. Germline CDR1 DFQATT, CDR2 SNEGSKA (reference sequence). The CDR3 runs to 11 residues. The V segment lost 5 bases and the J segment 7 bases; nucleotides outside the gene matches: 3. CDR3 amino acids: CSASTSHTQYF. For the CDR3, the DNA is TGCAGTGCTTCGACTAGCCATACGCAGTATTTT.

At least ten counts were recorded for this clonotype. The chain carries TRBV25-1 and TRBJ1-6; 9 bases are shared with TRBD1. This CDR3 contains 14 residues. Looked up from germline, CDR1 is MGHDK and CDR2 is SYGVNS. V trimming: 6 bases; J trimming: 7 bases; junction bases outside the gene matches: 4. CDR3 in amino acids: CASRAGTGNSPLHF. Written as DNA, the CDR3 is TGTGCCAGCAGGGCCGGGACAGGGAATTCACCCCTCCACTTT. Complete variable domain (other parts from reference TRBV25-1 and TRBJ1-6): EADIYQTPRYLVIGTGKKITLECSQTMGHDKMYWYQQDPGMELHLIHYSYGVNSTEKGDLSSESTVSRIRTEHFPLTLESARPSHTSQYLCASRAGTGNSPLHFGNGTRLTVT.

This clonotype showed up many times. The gene calls are TRBV12-3 or TRBV12-4 and TRBJ2-1; 11 bases match TRBD2. The CDR3 has 19 residues. The V and J ends lost 6 bases and 1 base, in that order; junction bases with no gene match: 14. The CDR3 DNA sequence: TGTGCCAGCAGCCGACGGACTAGCGGGCTATCTTTATCCTACAATGAGCAGTTCTTC. It is translated as CASSRRTSGLSLSYNEQFF.

This clonotype showed up just a few times. J is TRBJ2-5 and V is TRBV9, with 7 bases matching TRBD2. Trimming cost V 4 bases and J 1 base; bases outside gene matches: 4. The CDR3 sequence is 14 residues long. CDR1 and CDR2 (germline): SGDLS, YYNGEE. CDR3 sequence reads: CASSPSGAQETQYF. As DNA, the CDR3 is TGTGCCAGCAGCCCCAGCGGGGCCCAAGAGACCCAGTACTTC.

This clonotype was seen many times. The chain has TRBV5-1 and TRBJ2-6; a possible D gene is TRBD2 (6 bases). Trimming shortened V by 1 base and J by 4 bases, and 9 bases separated the two germline ends. This CDR3 region has 15 residues. Germline V gene data show CDR1 as SGHRS and CDR2 as YFSETQ. CDR3 residues: CASSLLEGGANVLTF. As DNA, the CDR3 is TGCGCCAGCAGCTTGTTGGAGGGAGGGGCCAACGTCCTGACTTTC.

The V gene is TRBV7-9, the J gene TRBJ1-1, with unresolved D. Germline V gives CDR1 SEHNR, CDR2 FQNEAQ (reference sequence). Trimming removed 5 bases at V and 1 base at J, with 11 bases between. The CDR3 runs to 14 residues. The CDR3 is CASSLFDENTEAFF. CDR3 nucleotides: TGTGCCAGCAGCCTTTTCGACGAGAACACTGAAGCTTTCTTT.

The chain employs TRBV5-1 and TRBJ2-3; TRBD2 aligns across 11 bases. This CDR3 is 18 amino acids long. CDR1 is SGHRS, CDR2 YFSETQ, per germline. The trim removed 0 bases at V and 0 bases at J, leaving 6 bases unmatched. The CDR3 DNA follows: TGCGCCAGCAGCTTGGTAGCTAGCGGGAGGACCAGCACAGATACGCAGTATTTT. Protein: CASSLVASGRTSTDTQYF.

The table lists this clonotype with many counts. The rearrangement joins TRBV4-1 to TRBJ1-1; 8 bases match TRBD1. The CDR3 covers 15 residues. V shed 6 bases, J shed 2 bases, and the junction held 8 bases outside the gene matches. The germline V gene encodes CDR1 MGHRA and CDR2 YSYEKL. The CDR3 sequence is CASRGNRGKNTEAFF. The CDR3 coding sequence is TGCGCCAGCAGGGGAAACAGGGGGAAAAACACTGAAGCTTTCTTT.

This clonotype was detected a few times. The chain combines TRBV6-6 with TRBJ1-5; 11 positions match TRBD1. Per germline, CDR1 MNHNY and CDR2 SVGAGI (reference sequence). The CDR3 extends over 15 amino acids. With 6 bases clipped from V and 5 bases from J, the junction kept 6 bases outside the gene matches. The CDR3 coding sequence is TGTGCCAGCAGCCCCGGGACAGGGGGATATCAGCCCCAGCATTTT. Its translation is CASSPGTGGYQPQHF.

This clonotype appeared many times. J is TRBJ2-1 and V is TRBV7-8, with D tentatively TRBD2 (6 bases). This CDR3 region has 13 residues. Trimming pared 5 bases from V and 8 bases from J, leaving 13 bases between. Germline CDR1 reads SGHVS; CDR2 reads FQNEAQ. The CDR3 sequence: CASSRDQRDEQFF. CDR3 coding DNA: TGTGCCAGCAGCCGAGACCAGCGGGATGAGCAGTTCTTC.

This clonotype was counted many times. This chain connects TRBV4-1 to TRBJ1-2; TRBD1 matches 7 bases. This CDR3 has 16 amino acids. V trimming: 1 base; J trimming: 1 base; junction bases outside the gene matches: 6. From germline, CDR1 is MGHRA and CDR2 YSYEKL. CDR3 DNA sequence: TGCGCCAGCAGCCAAGGACAGGGTTCGGGTAACTATGGCTACACCTTC. Translating gives CASSQGQGSGNYGYTF.

This rearrangement joins TRBV2 to TRBJ2-2; D might be TRBD2 (6 bases). The CDR3 consists of 15 residues. CDR1 is SNHLY and CDR2 is FYNNEI in the germline V gene. V gave up 1 base and J gave up 6 bases, with 12 bases separating them. Written as DNA, the CDR3 is TGTGCCAGCAGTGAAGAGACGGGAGATGCCGGGGAGCTGTTTTTT. This translates into CASSEETGDAGELFF.

This clonotype was counted at least ten times. The chain couples TRBV6-1 to TRBJ2-1, with TRBD2 matching 7 bases. Trimming at V came to 4 bases and at J to 6 bases, leaving 6 bases not matched to a gene. This CDR3 is 14 amino acids long. CDR1 is MNHNS, CDR2 SASEGT, per germline. The CDR3 sequence is CASSARERTNEQFF. The DNA for the CDR3 is TGTGCCAGCAGTGCGCGGGAGCGGACCAATGAGCAGTTCTTC.

The chain employs TRBV2 and TRBJ1-1; the D gene is possibly TRBD1 (5 bases). The CDR3 is made up of 12 amino acids. Trimming cost V 6 bases and J 6 bases, with 11 bases left between them. Germline V lookup: CDR1 SNHLY, CDR2 FYNNEI. CDR3 region: CASSVQDAEAFF. CDR3 nucleotide sequence: TGTGCCAGCAGCGTACAGGACGCTGAAGCTTTCTTT.

Many counts were recorded for this clonotype. The chain links TRBV14 to TRBJ1-2; TRBD1 agrees at 10 bases. This CDR3 spans 14 amino acids. With V trimmed by 1 base and J by 8 bases, 4 bases remained unmatched. Germline CDR1 reads SGHDN; CDR2 reads FVKESK. The CDR3 region is CASSQVRTGGGYTF. CDR3 sequence (DNA): TGTGCCAGCAGCCAAGTCCGGACAGGGGGAGGCTACACCTTC.

This rearrangement joins TRBV13 to TRBJ2-3; TRBD2 is a possible D gene (6 bases). Germline V gene lookup returns CDR1 PRHDT and CDR2 FYEKMQ (reference sequence). This CDR3 comprises 14 residues. Trimming took 2 bases from V and 4 from J, leaving 10 bases between them. The CDR3 here is CASSLQLAPDTQYF. CDR3 bases: TGTGCCAGCAGCTTACAGCTAGCGCCAGATACGCAGTATTTT.

The chain links TRBV7-9 to TRBJ2-2; no definite D call. CDR3 length: 15 amino acids. The V gene lost 1 base and the J gene lost 4 bases, with 10 bases spanning the gap. Germline-derived CDR1 and CDR2 are SEHNR and FQNEAQ (reference sequence). The CDR3 DNA is TGTGCCAGCAGCTTAGGGCTTGCTACCACCGGGGAGCTGTTTTTT. It encodes CASSLGLATTGELFF.

The rearrangement joins TRBV4-1 to TRBJ2-5; D not resolved. CDR1 is MGHRA and CDR2 is YSYEKL in the germline V gene. V was clipped by 3 bases and J by 5 bases, with 10 bases between them. The CDR3 is 13 amino acids. The CDR3 loop reads CASSQWIYETQYF. DNA for the CDR3: TGCGCCAGCAGCCAGTGGATATACGAGACCCAGTACTTC.

The chain is built from TRBV7-6 and TRBJ2-3, with D unresolved. Germline CDR1 reads SGHVS; CDR2 reads FNYEAQ. The V and J ends lost 2 bases and 6 bases respectively, with 3 bases between them. The CDR3 has 11 amino acids. DNA of the CDR3: TGTGCCAGCAGCTTACGTGATACGCAGTATTTT. Protein: CASSLRDTQYF.

This clonotype was found many times. This chain links TRBV20-1 with TRBJ1-3; a possible D gene is TRBD1 (5 bases). CDR3 length equals 15 residues. V lost 1 base and J lost 4, with 14 bases in between. Germline CDR1 reads DFQATT; CDR2 reads SNEGSKA (reference sequence). The CDR3, as DNA: TGCAGTGCTAGAGGGGGACGGTCAGCCGGAAACACCATATATTTT. Protein: CSARGGRSAGNTIYF.

The V gene is TRBV12-3 or TRBV12-4, the J gene TRBJ1-5; 10 bases align to TRBD1. This CDR3 spans 19 amino acids. V trimming: 1 base; J trimming: 1 base; junction bases outside the gene matches: 10. Written as DNA, the CDR3 is TGTGCCAGCAGTTTAGGGGGGGGGACAGGGGCAAGGAGCAATCAGCCCCAGCATTTT. It specifies CASSLGGGTGARSNQPQHF.

This clonotype was seen at least ten times. The chain is built from TRBV6-1 and TRBJ1-2, with D uncertain. The V gene's germline CDR1 is MNHNS and CDR2 SASEGT. V lost 8 bases, J lost 6 bases, and 10 bases lay in between. The CDR3 totals 11 residues. CDR3 loop: CASRQEHGYTF. The CDR3, as DNA: TGTGCCAGCCGGCAGGAACATGGCTACACCTTC.

This rearrangement joins TRBV4-2 to TRBJ2-1; 12 bases agree with TRBD1. J was trimmed by 10 bases and V by 4 bases; bases with no gene match: 23. The CDR3 is made up of 20 amino acids. The germline gives CDR1 LGHNA, CDR2 YNFKEQ. CDR3: CASSRSSGTGGVKGEVEQFF. For the CDR3, the DNA is TGTGCCAGCAGCCGATCTTCCGGGACAGGGGGCGTGAAGGGGGAGGTAGAGCAGTTCTTC.

This clonotype occurred many times. The chain links TRBV7-8 to TRBJ2-7; D is uncertain. V gave up 1 base and J gave up 2 bases, with 9 bases separating them. This CDR3 is built from 14 residues. Germline CDR1 SGHVS, CDR2 FQNEAQ. The CDR3 sequence: CASSLGRFTYEQYF. CDR3 in DNA: TGTGCCAGCAGCTTAGGCAGATTCACCTACGAGCAGTACTTC.

This clonotype was counted at least ten times. The chain employs TRBV7-9 and TRBJ2-3; 8 bases are shared with TRBD2. The CDR3 is 18 amino acids. With 5 bases clipped from V and 4 bases from J, the junction kept 17 bases outside the gene matches. In germline, CDR1 is SEHNR, CDR2 FQNEAQ (reference sequence). This chain's CDR3 is CASSPEGVKRENSDTQYF. In DNA form, the CDR3 reads TGTGCCAGCAGCCCGGAGGGGGTGAAGCGGGAGAACTCAGATACGCAGTATTTT.

A remark on this clonotype: Possible read error: a much larger clone is one base away. The V call is TRBV18, the J call TRBJ2-2; D may be TRBD1 (5 bases). Looked up from germline, CDR1 is KGHSH and CDR2 is LQKENI. The CDR3 is 16 residues long. The CDR3 is CASSPSGRANTVELFF. CDR3 sequence (DNA): TGTGCCAGCTCACCGAGTGGCAGGGCAAACACCGTGGAGCTGTTTTTT.